This passage covers 15 T cell receptor beta chains from one sample sequenced in a study of shared clonotypes between healthy human individuals. Sequenced by immunoSEQ multiplex PCR; TCRdb stores in-frame clones only, minus some. The sample includes some 530,000 clones, about 72% of them seen just once. Sequencing used PBMCs. Every receptor here comes from a woman between 40 and 55 years old in good health. Some clones in this sample may be carry-over from other donors' samples.

The rearrangement uses TRBV19 and TRBJ2-2, with 7 positions matching TRBD2. From germline, CDR1 is LNHDA and CDR2 SQIVND (reference sequence). The CDR3 spans 16 residues. Germline trimming cut 0 bases from V and 2 bases from J; bases unmatched to any gene: 3. CDR3 coding DNA: TGTGCCAGTAGTATAGAAAGGGACTATAACACCGGGGAGCTGTTTTTT. As protein: CASSIERDYNTGELFF.

V and J are TRBV5-4 and TRBJ2-7; 15 nucleotides match TRBD2. J lost 5 bases, V lost 4 bases, and 7 bases had no gene match. Germline values: CDR1 SGHNT, CDR2 YYREEE (reference sequence). The CDR3 has 16 amino acids. The CDR3 spells CASSPAGLAGGNEQYF. The CDR3 DNA is TGTGCCAGCAGCCCGGCCGGACTAGCGGGAGGGAACGAGCAGTACTTC. Complete variable domain (other parts from reference TRBV5-4 and TRBJ2-7): ETGVTQSPTHLIKTRGQQVTLRCSSQSGHNTVSWYQQALGQGPQFIFQYYREEENGRGNFPPRFSGLQFPNYSSELNVNALELDDSALYLCASSPAGLAGGNEQYFGPGTRLTVT.

This clone was seen only once. The chain links TRBV11-3 to TRBJ1-1; D remains unclear. The ends were cut back, 5 bases at V and 1 base at J, with 11 bases in the middle. This CDR3 comprises 14 residues. Germline CDR1 reads SGHNT; CDR2 reads YENEEA. DNA of the CDR3: TGTGCCAGCAGCCCGGACGGCAGGAACACTGAAGCTTTCTTT. Protein sequence: CASSPDGRNTEAFF. Filled out from reference TRBV11-3 and TRBJ1-1, the complete variable domain reads EAGVVQSPRYKIIEKKQPVAFWCNPISGHNTLYWYLQNLGQGPELLIRYENEEAVDDSQLPKDRFSAERLKGVDSTLKIQPAELGDSAVYLCASSPDGRNTEAFFGQGTRLTVV.

The chain is built from TRBV4-1 and TRBJ2-7; a possible D gene is TRBD1 (6 bases). Trimming removed 4 bases at V and 3 bases at J, with 19 bases between. The CDR3 has 16 amino acids. Germline CDR1 and CDR2: MGHRA and YSYEKL. In DNA, the CDR3 is TGCGCCAGCAGCCCCCAGGCGGCAGGGGCCAACTACGAGCAGTACTTC. Its protein is CASSPQAAGANYEQYF.

This chain joins TRBV27 and TRBJ1-3; D may be TRBD1 (5 bases). The CDR3 has 13 amino acids. V lost 4 bases to trimming and J lost 7 bases, with 11 bases between them. CDR1 and CDR2 (germline): MNHEY, SMNVEV (reference sequence). The CDR3, as DNA: TGTGCCAGCAGTTCCCAGGGACGCAACACCATATATTTT. This encodes CASSSQGRNTIYF.

The chain links TRBV11-2 to TRBJ2-1, with TRBD2 matching 9 bases. Germline loops: CDR1 SGHAT, CDR2 FQNNGV. After removal of 1 base from V and 6 bases from J, the junction contained 4 bases not matched to a gene. This CDR3 has 15 residues. The CDR3 DNA reads as TGTGCCAGCAGCTTAGGGCTAGCGGGGTTCAATGAGCAGTTCTTC. The encoded protein is CASSLGLAGFNEQFF.

The V gene is TRBV5-1, the J gene TRBJ2-3, with D possibly being TRBD1 or TRBD2 (8 bases each). The CDR3 is 15 residues long. V was shortened by 4 bases and J by 3 bases, with 15 bases between the two germline ends. CDR1 and CDR2 (germline): SGHRS, YFSETQ. CDR3 in DNA: TGCGCCAGCAGCCTTAGCGGGACAGGTACAGATACGCAGTATTTT. It is translated as CASSLSGTGTDTQYF.

This chain connects TRBV6-4 to TRBJ2-2; D not certain. The ends were cut back, 2 bases at V and 6 bases at J, with 7 bases in the middle. This CDR3 contains 13 residues. CDR1 and CDR2 from the germline V gene are MRHNA and SNTAGT. The CDR3 region has the DNA TGTGCCAGCAGTGACAGTTTGGCCGGGGAGCTGTTTTTT. It codes for CASSDSLAGELFF.

The chain combines TRBV5-4 with TRBJ1-1; D remains unclear. Trimming removed 2 bases from V and 11 bases from J, with 13 bases in between. This CDR3 is built from 12 residues. Germline V gives CDR1 SGHNT, CDR2 YYREEE (reference sequence). The CDR3 DNA is TGTGCCAGCAGCTTAGGATGGCAGGAGGCTTTCTTT. Translating it yields CASSLGWQEAFF.

J is TRBJ2-7 and V is TRBV2, with a possible D match to TRBD2 (6 bases). The CDR3 length is 15 residues. Germline values: CDR1 SNHLY, CDR2 FYNNEI. V lost 6 bases, J lost 2 bases, and 17 bases lay in between. The CDR3 sequence is CASRGPLGRTYEQYF. The CDR3 nucleotides are TGTGCCAGCAGGGGTCCTTTAGGGAGGACCTACGAGCAGTACTTC. Full variable domain (missing parts from reference TRBV2 and TRBJ2-7): EPEVTQTPSHQVTQMGQEVILRCVPISNHLYFYWYRQILGQKVEFLVSFYNNEISEKSEIFDDQFSVERPDGSNFTLKIRSTKLEDSAMYFCASRGPLGRTYEQYFGPGTRLTVT.

The chain recombines TRBV27 with TRBJ2-7, with TRBD2 identical over 9 bases. This CDR3 is built from 15 residues. V shed 5 bases and J 0 bases; nucleotides not matched to a gene: 5. Germline V lookup: CDR1 MNHEY, CDR2 SMNVEV (reference sequence). The CDR3 loop is CASSPTSGYSYEQYF. The DNA of the CDR3 is TGTGCCAGCAGTCCGACTAGCGGCTACTCCTACGAGCAGTACTTC.

The chain carries TRBV19 and TRBJ1-5, with a weak D call TRBD1 (6 bases). The length of the CDR3 is 15 residues. V was pared by 4 bases and J by 10 bases, with 20 bases between. CDR1 and CDR2 from the germline V gene are LNHDA and SQIVND (reference sequence). The CDR3 reads CASSSNRELLRPQHF. The DNA for the CDR3 is TGTGCCAGTAGTAGTAACAGGGAATTGTTACGACCCCAGCATTTT.

This clone occurred many times. The CDR3: CASSLQDEKLFF. For the CDR3, the DNA is TGTGCCAGCAGCTTGCAGGATGAAAAACTGTTTTTT. This sequence joins TRBV5-5 and TRBJ1-4, with D uncertain. The CDR3 length is 12 residues. Trimming removed 1 base at V and 6 bases at J, with 4 bases between. Germline lookup yields CDR1 SGHKS and CDR2 YYEKEE (reference sequence).

The J gene is TRBJ2-1, the V gene TRBV5-8, with D perhaps given as TRBD1 or TRBD2 (6 bases each). The CDR3 has 15 amino acids. V was shortened by 4 bases and J by 5 bases, with 16 bases between the two germline ends. The germline V gene encodes CDR1 SGHTS and CDR2 YDEGEE. CDR3 amino acids: CASSQDQGGHNEQFF. CDR3 coding DNA: TGTGCCAGCAGCCAAGATCAAGGGGGGCACAATGAGCAGTTCTTC.

As regards this clone: A single base separates this from a much larger clone, so it may be a read error. The chain recombines TRBV30 with TRBJ2-2, with D perhaps being TRBD1 or TRBD2 (5 bases each). Germline CDR1 reads GTSNPN; CDR2 reads SVGIG (reference sequence). V was shortened by 2 bases and J by 0 bases, with 10 bases between the two germline ends. CDR3 length: 15 amino acids. The CDR3 sequence: CAWSPGPANTGELFF. CDR3 DNA: TGTGCCTGGAGTCCGGGACCAGCGAACACCGGGGAGCTGTTTTTT.